This entry describes one T cell receptor (beta chain). CDR1 is SNHLY and CDR2 is FYNNEI in the germline V gene. J gave up 8 bases and V 7 bases, and 16 bases lay outside the gene matches. This CDR3 has 16 amino acids. The data were taken from a study of blood T cell repertoires in COVID-19. Study details: COVID-19 samples from acute and convalescent phases originated in the United States, Italy and Spain. T cells, B-cell-depleted T cells, or PBMCs supplied cDNA or gDNA.

Per the original data handling: Estimation of nucleated cell counts relied on the amplification of reference gene primers. Some clones are missing from TCRdb's copy, which holds only in-frame ones; the method was immunoSEQ multiplex PCR. V, J and clone size were drawn from that table, and D and trimming were deduced from the DNA. Among a few hundred thousand clones, approximately 87% were seen once, and the ten largest hold about 4.6%. This sequence originates from a man in his 60s who had recovered from COVID-19. The rearrangement uses TRBV2 and TRBJ2-2, with TRBD2 matching over 7 bases. Sequences were obtained from peripheral blood. CDR3 DNA: TGTGCCAGCAAGTCAGTGCCTAGCGGAGTCCCGGGGGAGCTGTTTTTT. Amino acid sequence: CASKSVPSGVPGELFF.